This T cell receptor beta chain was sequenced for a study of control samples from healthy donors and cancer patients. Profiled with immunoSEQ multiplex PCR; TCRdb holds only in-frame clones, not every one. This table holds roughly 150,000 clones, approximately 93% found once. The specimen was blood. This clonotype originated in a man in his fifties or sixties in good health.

The CDR3 DNA sequence: TGTGCCAGCTCACCGGGGAGCGTCCTGGGTACGCAGTATTTT. This encodes CASSPGSVLGTQYF. The rearrangement links TRBV18 to TRBJ2-3, with D maybe TRBD2 (5 bases). The CDR3 runs to 14 residues. Germline values: CDR1 KGHSH, CDR2 LQKENI. V lost 3 bases and J 8 bases, leaving 15 bases between the germline ends.